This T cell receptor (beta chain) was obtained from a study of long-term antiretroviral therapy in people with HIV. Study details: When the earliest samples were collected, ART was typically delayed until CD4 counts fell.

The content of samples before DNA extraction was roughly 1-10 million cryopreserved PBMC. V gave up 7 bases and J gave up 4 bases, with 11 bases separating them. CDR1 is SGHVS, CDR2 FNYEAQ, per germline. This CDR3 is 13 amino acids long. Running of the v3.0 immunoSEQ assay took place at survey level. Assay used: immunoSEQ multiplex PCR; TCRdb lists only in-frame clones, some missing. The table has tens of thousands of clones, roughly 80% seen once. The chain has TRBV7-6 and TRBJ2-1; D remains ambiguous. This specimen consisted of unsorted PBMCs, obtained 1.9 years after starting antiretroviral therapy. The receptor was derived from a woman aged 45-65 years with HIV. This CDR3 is CASTFAGYNEQFF. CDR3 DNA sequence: TGTGCCAGCACCTTTGCCGGTTACAATGAGCAGTTCTTC.